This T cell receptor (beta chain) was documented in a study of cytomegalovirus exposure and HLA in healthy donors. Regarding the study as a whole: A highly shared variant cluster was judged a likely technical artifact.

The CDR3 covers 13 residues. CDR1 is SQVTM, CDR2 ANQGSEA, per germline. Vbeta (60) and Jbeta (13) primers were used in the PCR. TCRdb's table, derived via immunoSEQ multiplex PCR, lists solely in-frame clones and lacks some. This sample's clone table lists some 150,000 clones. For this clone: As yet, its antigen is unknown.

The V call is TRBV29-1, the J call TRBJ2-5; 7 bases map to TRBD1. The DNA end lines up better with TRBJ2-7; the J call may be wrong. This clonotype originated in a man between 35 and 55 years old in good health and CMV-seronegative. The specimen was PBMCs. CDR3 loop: CSAVDRAGYEQYF. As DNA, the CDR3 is TGCAGCGCCGTTGACAGGGCGGGCTACGAGCAGTACTTC.